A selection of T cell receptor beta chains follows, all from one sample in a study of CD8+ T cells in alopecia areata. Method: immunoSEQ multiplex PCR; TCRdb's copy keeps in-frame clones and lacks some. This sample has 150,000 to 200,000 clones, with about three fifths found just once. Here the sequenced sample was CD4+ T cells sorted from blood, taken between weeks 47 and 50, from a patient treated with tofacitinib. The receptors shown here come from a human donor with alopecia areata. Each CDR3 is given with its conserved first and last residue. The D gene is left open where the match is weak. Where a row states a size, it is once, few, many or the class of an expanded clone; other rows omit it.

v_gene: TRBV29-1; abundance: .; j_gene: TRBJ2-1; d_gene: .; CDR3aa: CSVEVRRGLNEQFF; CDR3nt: TGCAGCGTTGAAGTAAGGAGGGGGCTCAATGAGCAGTTCTTC
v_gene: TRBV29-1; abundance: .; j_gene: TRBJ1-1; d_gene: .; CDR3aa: CSVFRGIEVNTEAFF; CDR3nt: TGCAGCGTTTTTCGGGGGATCGAGGTGAACACTGAAGCTTTCTTT
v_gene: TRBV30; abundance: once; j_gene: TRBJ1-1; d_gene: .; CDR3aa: CAWSVPALEAFF; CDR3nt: TGTGCCTGGAGTGTCCCGGCACTGGAAGCTTTCTTT
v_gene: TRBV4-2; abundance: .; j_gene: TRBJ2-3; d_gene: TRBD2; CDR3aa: CASSQGTSGGWGTDTQYF; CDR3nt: TGTGCCAGCAGCCAAGGGACTAGCGGGGGATGGGGCACAGATACGCAGTATTTT
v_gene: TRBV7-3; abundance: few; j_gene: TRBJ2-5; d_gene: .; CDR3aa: CASSLRRGETQYF; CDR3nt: TGTGCCAGCAGCCTCAGGCGGGGAGAGACCCAGTACTTC
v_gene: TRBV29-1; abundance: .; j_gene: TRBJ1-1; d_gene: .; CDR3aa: CSVVRGAKTEAFF; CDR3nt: TGCAGCGTTGTGCGGGGGGCGAAAACTGAAGCTTTCTTT
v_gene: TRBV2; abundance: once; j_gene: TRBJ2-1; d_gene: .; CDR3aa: CASQRAFEQFF; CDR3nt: TGTGCCAGTCAGAGGGCATTTGAGCAGTTCTTC
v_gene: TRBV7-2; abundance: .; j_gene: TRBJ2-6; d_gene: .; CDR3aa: CASSLARSSGANVLTF; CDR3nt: TGTGCCAGCAGCTTAGCGCGGAGCTCTGGGGCCAACGTCCTGACTTTC
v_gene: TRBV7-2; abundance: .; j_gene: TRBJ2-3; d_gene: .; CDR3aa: CASSLTGGEDTQYF; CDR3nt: TGTGCCAGCAGCTTAACTGGCGGTGAGGATACGCAGTATTTT
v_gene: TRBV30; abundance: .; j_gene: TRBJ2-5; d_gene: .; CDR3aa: CAWSVGSQETQYF; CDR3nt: TGTGCCTGGAGTGTCGGCAGCCAAGAGACCCAGTACTTC
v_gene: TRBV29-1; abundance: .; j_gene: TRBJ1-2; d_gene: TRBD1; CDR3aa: CSVDGLGQGYGYTF; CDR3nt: TGCAGCGTTGATGGTCTTGGACAGGGGTACGGCTACACCTTC
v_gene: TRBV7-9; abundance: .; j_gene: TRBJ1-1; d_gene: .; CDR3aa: CASSLWPYTEAFF; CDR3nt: TGTGCCAGCAGCTTATGGCCCTACACTGAAGCTTTCTTT
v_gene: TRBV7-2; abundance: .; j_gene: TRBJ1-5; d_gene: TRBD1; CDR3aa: CASSQGGGKPQHF; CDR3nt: TGTGCCAGCAGCCAAGGGGGCGGGAAGCCCCAGCATTTT
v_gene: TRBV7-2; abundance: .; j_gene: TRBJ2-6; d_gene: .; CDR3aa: CASSSRPSGANVLTF; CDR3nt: TGTGCCAGCAGCTCCCGCCCCTCTGGGGCCAACGTCCTGACTTTC
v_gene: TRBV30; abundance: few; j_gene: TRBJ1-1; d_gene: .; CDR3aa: CAWSGALYTEAFF; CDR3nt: TGTGCCTGGAGTGGAGCCCTATACACTGAAGCTTTCTTT
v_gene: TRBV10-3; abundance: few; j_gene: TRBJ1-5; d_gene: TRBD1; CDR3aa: CATEEPGQGQPQHF; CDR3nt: TGTGCCACCGAAGAACCGGGACAGGGACAGCCCCAGCATTTT
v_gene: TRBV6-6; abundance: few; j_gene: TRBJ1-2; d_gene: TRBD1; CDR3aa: CASSRKQGANYGYTF; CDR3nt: TGTGCCAGCAGTCGCAAACAGGGGGCTAACTATGGCTACACCTTC
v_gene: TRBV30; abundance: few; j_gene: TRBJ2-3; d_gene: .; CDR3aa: CAWSVGGDSTDTQYF; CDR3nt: TGTGCCTGGAGTGTAGGGGGAGATAGCACAGATACGCAGTATTTT
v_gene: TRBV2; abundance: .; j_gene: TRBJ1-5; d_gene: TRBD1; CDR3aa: CATSDRGSNQPQHF; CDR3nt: TGTGCCACCTCGGACAGGGGTAGCAATCAGCCCCAGCATTTT
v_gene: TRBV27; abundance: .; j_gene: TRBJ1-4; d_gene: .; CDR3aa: CASSVQGQNEKLFF; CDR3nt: TGTGCCAGCAGTGTCCAGGGTCAGAATGAAAAACTGTTTTTT
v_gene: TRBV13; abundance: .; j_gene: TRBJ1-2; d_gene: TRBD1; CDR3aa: CASDRTGRGGYTF; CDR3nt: TGTGCCAGCGACCGGACAGGGCGAGGCGGCTACACCTTC
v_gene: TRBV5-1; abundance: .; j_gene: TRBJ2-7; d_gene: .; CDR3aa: CASSLAGREQYF; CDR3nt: TGCGCCAGCAGCTTGGCCGGACGCGAGCAGTACTTC
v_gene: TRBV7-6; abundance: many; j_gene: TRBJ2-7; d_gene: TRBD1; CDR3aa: CASSLGGGQGYEQYF; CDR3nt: TGTGCCAGCAGCTTAGGGGGAGGACAGGGCTACGAGCAGTACTTC
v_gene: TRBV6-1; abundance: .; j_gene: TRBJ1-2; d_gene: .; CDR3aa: CASSEAQGDGYTF; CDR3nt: TGTGCCAGCAGTGAAGCGCAGGGAGATGGCTACACCTTC
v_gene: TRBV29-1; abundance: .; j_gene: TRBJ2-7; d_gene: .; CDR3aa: CSVRDLPVSEQYF; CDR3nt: TGCAGCGTACGAGACTTACCAGTCAGCGAGCAGTACTTC
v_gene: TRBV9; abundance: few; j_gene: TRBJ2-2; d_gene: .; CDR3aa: CASSVVQDLSGELFF; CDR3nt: TGTGCCAGCAGCGTAGTACAGGATTTAAGCGGGGAGCTGTTTTTT
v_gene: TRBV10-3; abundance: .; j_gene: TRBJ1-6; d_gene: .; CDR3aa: CATAGTYNSPLHF; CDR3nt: TGTGCCACTGCCGGGACTTATAATTCACCCCTCCACTTT
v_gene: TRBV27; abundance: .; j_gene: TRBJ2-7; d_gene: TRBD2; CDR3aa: CASSLLAGGPYEQYF; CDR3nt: TGTGCCAGCAGTTTATTGGCGGGGGGGCCCTACGAGCAGTACTTC
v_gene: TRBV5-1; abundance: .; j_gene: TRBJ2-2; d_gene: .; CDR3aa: CASSLLANTGELFF; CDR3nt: TGCGCCAGCAGCTTACTAGCGAACACCGGGGAGCTGTTTTTT
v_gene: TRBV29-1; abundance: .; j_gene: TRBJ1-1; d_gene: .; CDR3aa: CSVGPGNTEAFF; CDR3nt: TGCAGCGTTGGGCCAGGAAACACTGAAGCTTTCTTT
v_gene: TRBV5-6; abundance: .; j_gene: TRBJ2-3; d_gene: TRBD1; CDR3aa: CASSFRDRTDTQYF; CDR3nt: TGTGCCAGCAGCTTCCGGGACAGGACAGATACGCAGTATTTT
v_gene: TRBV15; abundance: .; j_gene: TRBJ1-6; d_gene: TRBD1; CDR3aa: CATSRVRGLGFNSPLHF; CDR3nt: TGTGCCACCAGCAGAGTTAGGGGGCTCGGATTTAATTCACCCCTCCACTTT
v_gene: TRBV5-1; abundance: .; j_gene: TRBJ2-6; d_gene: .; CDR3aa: CASSLESGANVLTF; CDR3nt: TGCGCCAGCAGCCTTGAATCCGGGGCCAACGTCCTGACTTTC
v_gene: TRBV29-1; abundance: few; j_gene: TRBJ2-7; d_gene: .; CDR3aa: CSVSDAGYGHEQYF; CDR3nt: TGCAGCGTTTCTGACGCAGGGTACGGACACGAGCAGTACTTC
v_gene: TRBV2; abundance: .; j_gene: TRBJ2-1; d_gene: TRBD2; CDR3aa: CASRDPGLAGDKQFF; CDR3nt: TGTGCCAGCAGGGACCCGGGACTAGCGGGGGATAAGCAGTTCTTC